This TCR beta chain was recorded in a study of shared clonotypes between healthy human individuals. As for the study in general: The plates for each donor numbered three CD4 naive, three CD4 memory, two CD8 naive and one CD8 memory.

Regarding the study as a whole: Naive subsets generally exceeded memory subsets in estimated richness. Some clonotypes were shared by all four sorted-subset donors, while others were not shared. The non-shared ones had lower generation probabilities than the shared ones. Represented genetic and exposure-history diversity was restricted by having few donors.

Clones were read by immunoSEQ multiplex PCR, and TCRdb kept only the in-frame ones, dropping some. Among 2 million to 3 million clones listed, 85% to 95% were seen once. In regard to this clone: Antigen specificity is unknown.

The ends were cut back, 8 bases at V and 14 bases at J, with 16 bases in the middle. The germline CDR1 and CDR2 sequences are SNHLY and FYNNEI. CDR3 length: 11 residues. This sequence was found in a young man in good health. The sample consisted of naive CD4+ T cells sorted from blood. Documented subset: CD45RA+ positively selected. The V and J genes are TRBV2 and TRBJ2-1; D unclear. CDR3 sequence reads: CASRLVEPKFF. CDR3 sequence (DNA): TGTGCCAGCCGCTTAGTCGAACCAAAGTTCTTC.